These 26 T cell receptor beta chains came from one sample sequenced in a study of T-cell reconstitution after alpha-beta-depleted transplantation in children. As it was prepared, the TCRbeta library received unique molecular identifiers. TCRdb re-analysed the PCR reads in MiXCR, keeping a single row per CDR3 protein. This sample has hundreds of thousands of distinct CDR3 sequences, with over 10% found just once. This specimen consisted of PBMCs, obtained before TCRalphabeta/CD19-depleted stem cell transplant. These receptors were obtained from a girl aged 2-10 years with congenital amegakaryocytic thrombocytopenia, due to receive a stem cell transplant.

This clonotype was seen more than once but under ten times. The gene calls are TRBV5-1 and TRBJ2-6; D is possibly TRBD1 (5 bases). This CDR3 has 16 residues. V was clipped by 4 bases and J by 0 bases, with 11 bases between them. Germline V gene lookup returns CDR1 SGHRS and CDR2 YFSETQ. The chain's CDR3 is CASSLGQPSGANVLTF. Written as DNA, the CDR3 is TGCGCCAGCAGCCTAGGACAACCCTCTGGGGCCAACGTCCTGACTTTC.

In its sample, this clonotype was seen many times. The chain couples TRBV14 to TRBJ2-1; the D gene is possibly TRBD2 (5 bases). The V gene lost 6 bases and the J gene lost 9 bases, with 18 bases spanning the gap. The V gene's germline CDR1 is SGHDN and CDR2 FVKESK. The CDR3 has 14 residues. The DNA of the CDR3 is TGTGCCAGCAGTTATTCCTTTGAGGGCTTTGAGCAGTTCTTC. This codes for CASSYSFEGFEQFF.

This clonotype was detected only a few times. This sequence joins TRBV3-1 and TRBJ2-1, with D perhaps TRBD2 (5 bases). The V gene's germline CDR1 is LGHDT and CDR2 YNNKEL (reference sequence). CDR3 length equals 15 residues. V was clipped by 1 base and J by 6 bases, with 13 bases between them. This CDR3 reads CASSQVTLGSNEQFF. The CDR3 nucleotides read TGTGCCAGCAGCCAAGTTACCCTGGGGAGCAATGAGCAGTTCTTC.

The chain uses TRBV29-1 and TRBJ2-7; a possible D gene is TRBD1 (6 bases). Germline V gene data show CDR1 as SQVTM and CDR2 as ANQGSEA. Trimming cost V 6 bases and J 0 bases, with 12 bases left between them. CDR3 length: 13 amino acids. Here the CDR3 reads CSVGTRNSYEQYF. In nucleotides, the CDR3 is TGCAGCGTAGGGACACGGAACTCCTACGAGCAGTACTTC.

V gene TRBV7-9 combines with J gene TRBJ2-3; 9 bases fit TRBD2. V trimming: 2 bases; J trimming: 4 bases; junction bases outside the gene matches: 7. The germline V gene has CDR1 SEHNR and CDR2 FQNEAQ (reference sequence). This CDR3 region has 16 residues. CDR3: CASSLNAGGRPDTQYF. CDR3 DNA: TGTGCCAGCAGCTTAAACGCGGGAGGGCGACCAGATACGCAGTATTTT.

This clonotype was counted ten times or more. This chain links TRBV20-1 with TRBJ2-1; D is ambiguous. Germline V gene sequence: CDR1 DFQATT, CDR2 SNEGSKA (reference sequence). The ends were cut back, 1 base at V and 0 bases at J, with 10 bases in the middle. This CDR3 has 15 residues. The chain's CDR3 is CSARGEVNSYNEQFF. In DNA, the CDR3 is TGCAGTGCTAGAGGGGAAGTCAACTCCTACAATGAGCAGTTCTTC.

This clonotype appeared a single time. The chain couples TRBV5-1 to TRBJ1-1, with D unresolved. V lost 5 bases and J lost 0, with 20 bases in between. CDR1 and CDR2 (germline): SGHRS, YFSETQ. The CDR3 runs to 17 residues. CDR3 sequence (DNA): TGCGCCAGCAGACAAATTCCGGCAGTCCAGTTGAACACTGAAGCTTTCTTT. Protein: CASRQIPAVQLNTEAFF.

The chain couples TRBV27 to TRBJ2-3, with 10 bases fitting TRBD1. The CDR3 spans 19 residues. Trimming cost V 3 bases and J 2 bases; bases outside gene matches: 14. The germline gives CDR1 MNHEY, CDR2 SMNVEV (reference sequence). The CDR3 bases are TGTGCCAGCAGTTTGCGTGATCCCGGGACAGGGGCTAACACAGATACGCAGTATTTT. Translating gives CASSLRDPGTGANTDTQYF.

This clonotype was seen repeatedly, ten times or more. The chain joins TRBV5-1 to TRBJ2-1, with D possibly being TRBD2 (6 bases). The CDR3 is made up of 15 amino acids. CDR1 and CDR2 from the germline V gene are SGHRS and YFSETQ. Trimming pared 0 bases from V and 3 bases from J, leaving 10 bases between. Written as DNA, the CDR3 is TGCGCCAGCAGCTTGGGGGGGACTGGCTACAATGAGCAGTTCTTC. This gives the protein CASSLGGTGYNEQFF.

This clonotype was seen a few times. The chain combines TRBV5-1 with TRBJ2-3, with TRBD2 identical over 13 bases. The V segment lost 4 bases and the J segment 5 bases; nucleotides outside the gene matches: 4. The germline V gene encodes CDR1 SGHRS and CDR2 YFSETQ. The CDR3 totals 15 residues. As DNA, the CDR3 is TGCGCCAGCAGCGAAACTAGCGGGGGGGGAGATACGCAGTATTTT. Protein: CASSETSGGGDTQYF.

The table lists this clonotype with a few counts. The CDR3 here is CSVDQGYTGELFF. Here the CDR3 DNA reads TGCAGCGTTGATCAGGGCTACACCGGGGAGCTGTTTTTT. The chain has TRBV29-1 and TRBJ2-2; perhaps TRBD1 as D (5 bases). This CDR3 region has 13 residues. V dropped 3 bases and J dropped 3 bases, with 8 bases sitting between them. Germline V gives CDR1 SQVTM, CDR2 ANQGSEA.

This chain connects TRBV19 to TRBJ1-5, with 11 bases lining up with TRBD1. Per the germline V gene, CDR1 is LNHDA and CDR2 is SQIVND (reference sequence). J lost 7 bases, V lost 8 bases, and 7 bases had no gene match. The CDR3 sequence is 14 residues long. CDR3 amino acids: CASAGQGAEQPQHF. Written as DNA, the CDR3 is TGTGCCAGTGCCGGACAGGGGGCTGAACAGCCCCAGCATTTT. Filled out from reference TRBV19 and TRBJ1-5, the complete variable domain reads DGGITQSPKYLFRKEGQNVTLSCEQNLNHDAMYWYRQDPGQGLRLIYYSQIVNDFQKGDIAEGYSVSREKKESFPLTVTSAQKNPTAFYLCASAGQGAEQPQHFGDGTRLSIL.

This clonotype came up a few times. The gene calls are TRBV28 and TRBJ2-1; D may be TRBD2 (5 bases). The CDR3 runs to 13 residues. The germline CDR1 and CDR2 sequences are MDHEN and SYDVKM. Deletions cut 3 bases from V and 9 bases from J, with 12 bases between. CDR3 coding DNA: TGTGCCAGCAGTTTCACCAGCGGTTTTGAGCAGTTCTTC. Amino acids: CASSFTSGFEQFF.

This clonotype was counted many times. V usage is TRBV27 and J usage is TRBJ2-1, with 15 bases lining up with TRBD2. This CDR3 comprises 20 residues. V was clipped by 4 bases and J by 7 bases; unmatched bases: 17. CDR1 is MNHEY and CDR2 is SMNVEV in the germline V gene (reference sequence). The CDR3: CASSSSTRGTSGRRGNEQFF. CDR3 nucleotides: TGTGCCAGCAGTTCGTCCACCCGGGGGACTAGCGGGAGGAGGGGGAATGAGCAGTTCTTC.

The V call is TRBV20-1, the J call TRBJ1-4; possible D gene TRBD1, 6 bases. CDR1 is DFQATT, CDR2 SNEGSKA, per germline (reference sequence). The CDR3 spans 16 residues. Trimming took 0 bases from V and 3 from J, leaving 14 bases between them. CDR3 residues: CSARDHRGPANEKLFF. The DNA for the CDR3 is TGCAGTGCTAGAGATCACCGGGGGCCGGCTAATGAAAAACTGTTTTTT.

This chain uses TRBV5-1 with TRBJ2-1; D ambiguous. The V end was cut by 0 bases, the J end by 7 bases, with 5 bases between. Germline CDR1 reads SGHRS; CDR2 reads YFSETQ. The CDR3 spans 12 residues. In DNA form, the CDR3 reads TGCGCCAGCAGCTTGGAACTAAATGAGCAGTTCTTC. The encoded protein is CASSLELNEQFF.

This clonotype was counted many times. V and J are TRBV20-1 and TRBJ2-7, with D perhaps TRBD1 (5 bases). The germline V gene encodes CDR1 DFQATT and CDR2 SNEGSKA (reference sequence). The CDR3 sequence is 11 residues long. Trimming shortened V by 3 bases and J by 4 bases, and 7 bases separated the two germline ends. The CDR3 protein is CSARKGYEQYF. The CDR3 nucleotides are TGCAGTGCTAGGAAGGGGTACGAGCAGTACTTC.

At least ten counts were recorded for this clonotype. The gene calls are TRBV5-1 and TRBJ2-3; D is undetermined. V lost 1 base and J 4 bases, leaving 7 bases between the germline ends. This CDR3 is built from 13 residues. Germline CDR1 SGHRS, CDR2 YFSETQ. This CDR3 reads CASSLWQADTQYF. CDR3 sequence (DNA): TGCGCCAGCAGCTTGTGGCAAGCAGATACGCAGTATTTT.

This clonotype has at least ten counts. The rearrangement uses TRBV20-1 and TRBJ2-3; 9 nucleotides agree with TRBD1. The CDR3 is made up of 14 amino acids. CDR1 DFQATT and CDR2 SNEGSKA come from the germline V gene (reference sequence). V lost 3 bases to trimming and J lost 4 bases; unmatched junction nucleotides: 5. In DNA form, the CDR3 reads TGCAGTGCTAGTGGGACAGGGTTCGCAGATACGCAGTATTTT. Translating gives CSASGTGFADTQYF.

About this clonotype itself: A much bigger clone sits one base away, suggesting this may be a read error. V is TRBV6-1 and J is TRBJ2-1; tentatively, D is TRBD2 (5 bases). The CDR3 extends over 16 amino acids. Germline lookup yields CDR1 MNHNS and CDR2 SASEGT. CDR3 region: CSSSTLGGSYYNEQFF. CDR3 DNA: TGTTCCAGCAGTACCCTAGGTGGGAGTTACTACAATGAGCAGTTCTTC.

This clonotype was seen ten or more times. This rearrangement joins TRBV20-1 to TRBJ2-6; D not resolved. Germline loops: CDR1 DFQATT, CDR2 SNEGSKA (reference sequence). Trimming removed 4 bases from V and 1 base from J, with 2 bases in between. The CDR3 is 12 residues long. The CDR3 bases are TGCAGTGCTACGTCTGGGGCCAACGTCCTGACTTTC. It yields the protein CSATSGANVLTF.

This clonotype was seen ten or more times. This chain uses TRBV28 with TRBJ1-5, with D unclear. Germline V gene sequence: CDR1 MDHEN, CDR2 SYDVKM. The CDR3 consists of 13 residues. V was trimmed by 10 bases and J by 0 bases, leaving 10 bases between them. The CDR3 is CATLRHSNQPQHF. The CDR3 DNA follows: TGTGCCACCCTACGACATAGCAATCAGCCCCAGCATTTT.

In this sample, this clonotype turned up many times. The J gene is TRBJ2-1, the V gene TRBV20-1; no reliable D call. This CDR3 is built from 13 residues. V gave up 0 bases and J gave up 6 bases, with 9 bases separating them. CDR1 is DFQATT and CDR2 is SNEGSKA in the germline V gene (reference sequence). The CDR3 is CSARDQLPNEQFF. The CDR3 coding sequence is TGCAGTGCTAGAGATCAACTTCCCAATGAGCAGTTCTTC.

This clonotype was counted many times. The junction departs from germline at one end; a sequencing error may be responsible. The rearrangement uses TRBV29-1 and TRBJ1-1; tentative D call: TRBD1 (6 bases). CDR3 length: 13 residues. The V gene's germline CDR1 is SQVTM and CDR2 ANQGSEA. CDR3 amino acids: CSAEPRGWTEAFF. The CDR3 region has the DNA TGCAGCGCTGAACCCAGGGGTTGGACTGAAGCTTTCTTT.

The table lists this clonotype with many counts. This rearrangement joins TRBV12-3 or TRBV12-4 to TRBJ1-5; no firm D call. Trimming took 7 bases from V and 3 from J, leaving 10 bases between them. The CDR3 has 13 residues. The CDR3 protein is CASKETDNQPQHF. The CDR3, as DNA: TGTGCCAGCAAAGAAACTGACAATCAGCCCCAGCATTTT.

This clonotype occurred many times. This chain links TRBV12-3 or TRBV12-4 with TRBJ1-1; a possible D gene is TRBD1 (5 bases). The V gene lost 5 bases and the J gene lost 3 bases, with 16 bases spanning the gap. The CDR3 is 15 amino acids. CDR3 sequence: CASSRMGGGDTEAFF. Here the CDR3 DNA reads TGTGCCAGCAGTCGGATGGGAGGAGGGGACACTGAAGCTTTCTTT.